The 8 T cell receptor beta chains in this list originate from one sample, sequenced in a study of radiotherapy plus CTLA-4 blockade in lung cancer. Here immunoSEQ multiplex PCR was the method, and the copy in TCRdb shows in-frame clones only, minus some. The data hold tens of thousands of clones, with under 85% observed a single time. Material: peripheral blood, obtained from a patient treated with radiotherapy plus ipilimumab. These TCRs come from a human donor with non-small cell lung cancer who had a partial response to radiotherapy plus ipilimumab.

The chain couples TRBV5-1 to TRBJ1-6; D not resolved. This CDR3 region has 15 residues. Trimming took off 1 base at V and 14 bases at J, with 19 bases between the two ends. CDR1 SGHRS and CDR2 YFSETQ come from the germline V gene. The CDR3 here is CASSLTRGGRLALHF. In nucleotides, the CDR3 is TGCGCCAGCAGCTTGACCCGGGGTGGGAGGTTGGCCCTCCACTTT.

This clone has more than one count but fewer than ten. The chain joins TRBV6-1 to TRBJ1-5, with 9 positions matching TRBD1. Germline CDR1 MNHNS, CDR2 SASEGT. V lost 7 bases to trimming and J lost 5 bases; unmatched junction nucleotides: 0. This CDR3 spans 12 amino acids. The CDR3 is CASNRGHQPQHF. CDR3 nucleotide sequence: TGTGCCAGCAACAGGGGGCATCAGCCCCAGCATTTT.

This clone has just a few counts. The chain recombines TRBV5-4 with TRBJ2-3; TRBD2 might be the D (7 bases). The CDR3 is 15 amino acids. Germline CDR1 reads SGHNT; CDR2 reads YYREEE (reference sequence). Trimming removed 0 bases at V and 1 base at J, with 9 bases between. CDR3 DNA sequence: TGTGCCAGCAGCTTGGGGGGGGGCGGCACAGATACGCAGTATTTT. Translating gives CASSLGGGGTDTQYF.

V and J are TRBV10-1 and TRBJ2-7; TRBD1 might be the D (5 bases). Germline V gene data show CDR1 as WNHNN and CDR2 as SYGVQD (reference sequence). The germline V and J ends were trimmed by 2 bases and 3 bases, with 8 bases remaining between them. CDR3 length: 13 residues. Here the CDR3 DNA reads TGCGCCAGCAGTGAGAATCAGGGCTACGAGCAGTACTTC. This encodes CASSENQGYEQYF.

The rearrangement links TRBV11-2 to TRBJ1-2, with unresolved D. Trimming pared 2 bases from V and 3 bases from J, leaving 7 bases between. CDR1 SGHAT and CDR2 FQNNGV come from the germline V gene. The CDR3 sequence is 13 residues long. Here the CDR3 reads CASSLNRDYGYTF. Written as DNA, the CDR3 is TGTGCCAGCAGCTTAAACAGAGACTATGGCTACACCTTC.

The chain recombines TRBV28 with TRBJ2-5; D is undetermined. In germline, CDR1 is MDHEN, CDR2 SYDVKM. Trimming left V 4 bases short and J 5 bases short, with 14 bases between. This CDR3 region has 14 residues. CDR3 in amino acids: CASSSPLRQETQYF. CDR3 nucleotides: TGTGCCAGCAGTTCCCCATTACGCCAGGAGACCCAGTACTTC.

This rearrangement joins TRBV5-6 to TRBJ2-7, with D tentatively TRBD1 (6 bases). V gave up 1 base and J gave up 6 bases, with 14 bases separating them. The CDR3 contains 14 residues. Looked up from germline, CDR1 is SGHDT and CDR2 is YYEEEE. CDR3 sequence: CASSLISGHAEQYF. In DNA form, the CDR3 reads TGTGCCAGCAGCTTGATCTCGGGACACGCCGAGCAGTACTTC. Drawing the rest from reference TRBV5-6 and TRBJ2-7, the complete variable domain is DAGVTQSPTHLIKTRGQQVTLRCSPKSGHDTVSWYQQALGQGPQFIFQYYEEEERQRGNFPDRFSGHQFPNYSSELNVNALLLGDSALYLCASSLISGHAEQYFGPGTRLTVT.

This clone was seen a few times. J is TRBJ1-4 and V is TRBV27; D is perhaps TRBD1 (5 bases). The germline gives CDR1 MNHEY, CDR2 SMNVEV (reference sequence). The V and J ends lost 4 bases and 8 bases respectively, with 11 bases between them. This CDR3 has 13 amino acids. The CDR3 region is CASSWGGGEKLFF. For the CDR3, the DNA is TGTGCCAGCAGTTGGGGCGGAGGGGAAAAACTGTTTTTT. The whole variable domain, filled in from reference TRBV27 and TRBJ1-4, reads EAQVTQNPRYLITVTGKKLTVTCSQNMNHEYMSWYRQDPGLGLRQIYYSMNVEVTDKGDVPEGYKVSRKEKRNFPLILESPSPNQTSLYFCASSWGGGEKLFFGSGTQLSVL.